One and the same sample provided the 5 T cell receptor beta chains below, sequenced in a study of read filtering for tumor transcriptome and immune sequencing. The library was built from about 400 ng RNA with molecular barcoded adaptors for alpha/delta and beta/gamma chains. MiXCR, run by TCRdb on the reads, gives a single entry per CDR3 protein. Here the sample spans 13,000 to 15,000 distinct CDR3 sequences, roughly 22% being singletons. What was sequenced was a population of CD138-negative cells sorted from bone marrow. All receptors come from a donor at least 40 years old with multiple myeloma.

The table lists this clonotype with many counts. The chain couples TRBV2 to TRBJ2-1; 9 bases are shared with TRBD1. Germline V gene sequence: CDR1 SNHLY, CDR2 FYNNEI. Trimming at V came to 4 bases and at J to 8 bases, leaving 9 bases not matched to a gene. This CDR3 is built from 15 residues. CDR3 residues: CASSGDRGTIDEQFF. The CDR3 bases are TGTGCCAGCAGTGGTGACAGGGGGACGATCGATGAGCAGTTCTTC.

This clonotype was recorded a few times. This chain joins TRBV27 and TRBJ2-1; TRBD1 might be the D (5 bases). The germline V gene has CDR1 MNHEY and CDR2 SMNVEV (reference sequence). The CDR3 length is 14 residues. V lost 3 bases to trimming and J lost 1 base, with 7 bases between them. For the CDR3, the DNA is TGTGCCAGCAGTTTTCAGGGTTCCTACAATGAGCAGTTCTTC. Its translation: CASSFQGSYNEQFF.

CDR3 sequence: CSARGPQDSGYTF. CDR3 sequence (DNA): TGCAGCGCCCGGGGCCCACAAGACAGTGGCTACACCTTC. This chain links TRBV29-1 with TRBJ1-2, with a weak D call TRBD1 (5 bases). With 7 bases removed from V and 7 bases from J, the gap between germline ends came to 19 bases. CDR3 length equals 13 residues. Looked up from germline, CDR1 is SQVTM and CDR2 is ANQGSEA.

This chain joins TRBV4-2 and TRBJ1-5; TRBD1 might be the D (6 bases). Germline V gene lookup returns CDR1 LGHNA and CDR2 YNFKEQ. The germline V and J ends were trimmed by 2 bases and 11 bases, with 22 bases remaining between them. This CDR3 comprises 16 residues. Written as DNA, the CDR3 is TGTGCCAGCAGCCAATTACCAGGGGTTTCAGTAGCGGCCCAGCATTTT. It specifies CASSQLPGVSVAAQHF.

The chain joins TRBV9 to TRBJ1-2; D is unclear. Per germline, CDR1 SGDLS and CDR2 YYNGEE. V lost 0 bases to trimming and J lost 1 base, with 4 bases between them. The CDR3 spans 13 residues. Here the CDR3 reads CASSVVGNYGYTF. CDR3 nucleotides: TGTGCCAGCAGCGTAGTTGGTAACTATGGCTACACCTTC.